This T cell receptor beta chain emerged from a study of cytomegalovirus exposure and HLA in healthy donors. Primers included in the PCR were 60 Vbeta and 13 Jbeta primers. TCRdb's copy holds only in-frame clones and misses some; the assay was immunoSEQ multiplex PCR. In the table there are about 220,000 clones, roughly 84% of which are singletons. At collection, donors were nominally healthy, but unrecorded immune exposures were probable. The CDR3 extends over 18 amino acids. CDR1 and CDR2 (germline): SGHNT, YENEEA. Between the trimmed V and J ends, which lost 1 base and 6 bases, there was a span of 21 bases.

Input material: PBMCs. The sequence was collected from a boy aged 2 to 10 in good health and CMV-seronegative. The rearrangement uses TRBV11-3 and TRBJ1-4, with TRBD1 as a possible D gene (6 bases). Here the CDR3 reads CASSLGQVQGCGYEKLFF. The CDR3 DNA reads as TGTGCCAGCAGCTTAGGACAGGTCCAGGGGTGTGGTTATGAAAAACTGTTTTTT.